This TCR beta chain is from a study of T cell responses to AZD1222 COVID-19 vaccine (dated by TCRdb to 2020 to 2023). With respect to the entire study: Because spike-specific TCR depth and breadth did not differ between the two schedules, AZD1222 recipients who got a second dose at roughly 4 weeks were pooled with those who got a second dose at roughly 12 weeks. A total of around 240 trial participants underwent TCR sequencing, of whom some 210 received two doses of AZD1222 and about 26 received two doses of the MenACWY control vaccine. Enrollment into the trials was organized by age into subgroups of 18-55, 56-69 and 70-plus years, and those subgroups contained around 150, 28 and 57 TCR-sequenced participants, respectively.

General conclusions and limits of the study: Vaccine-associated CD4 TCRs spanned the whole spike protein, with dominant responses in regions 160-218 and 743-854. Reportedly, almost half of the unique spike-specific TCRs recognized epitopes lying outside the regions that are mutated in the B.1.351 and B.1.1.7 variants. Most participants were white British and females outnumbered males, and the authors suggested that clonal diversity may have been underestimated. Spike-specific TCR breadth and depth rose significantly after two AZD1222 doses compared with day 0 and with MenACWY recipients. The 56-69-year group was small, and its depth increase did not reach significance, likely because of low power. Because no samples from the day 14 peak response were available, repertoires could be characterized only after the peak T cell response. Conclusions about previously exposed vaccinees are limited because only five or six AZD1222 recipients were SARS-CoV-2 seropositive at baseline.

The CDR3 regions of human TCRbeta chains were analyzed by immunosequencing. The original pipeline was this. Repertoire TCRs were matched against a reference library of SARS-CoV-2-specific TCRs generated with the MIRA antigen-specificity platform. Breadth was defined as the fraction of unique TCRs that were SARS-CoV-2-associated. Depth was defined as the fraction of total T cells that were SARS-CoV-2-associated. Each spike-specific TCR was assigned to its reactive spike region and to a CD4 or CD8 class using the MIRA data. Log10-transformed breadth and depth values were compared by one-way ANOVA with Sidak's multiple comparisons tests. TCRdb retrieved this table from immuneACCESS and kept in-frame rearrangements only. Not all clones are present; in checked studies, unresolved V genes account for under half, and no reason is known for the remainder. V and J calls and clone size are copied from that table; D and trimming were computed from the DNA. Present in this sample are more than 65,000 clones, approximately 78% of which were seen just once. The ten largest clones add up to under 25% of the sample.

The time point label corresponds to: baseline before first vaccination. Vaccinee samples were obtained from the UK trials COV001 and COV002, which included a single-blind randomized controlled phase 2/3 trial of AZD1222 (ChAdOx1 nCoV-19) in healthy adults. For TCRbeta chain sequencing, PBMC samples from trial participants were taken at day 0 and at day 28 after the second dose. To note about this clone: It lacks a known antigen. No base qualities exist here, and no much larger clone lies one base off it.

This clonotype was sampled from an adult in good health. Specimen: peripheral blood, collected on day 0 of AZD1222 vaccination.

The CDR3 reads as follows: CASSYSGYLYEQYF. The base sequence is TGTGCCAGCAGTTACTCGGGGTACCTCTACGAGCAGTACTTC. The V and J segments used are TRBV6-5 and TRBJ2-7; confidence is insufficient to name the D gene. The CDR3 covers 14 residues, taking in both the cysteine and the phenylalanine. Only the CDR3 portion is preserved as DNA: 42 bases, with reading frame beginning at the first base. V loses 0 bases of germline sequence and J loses 3 bases, and the interval between the two ends is 9 bases. From the germline V gene, CDR1 is MNHEY and CDR2 is SVGAGI.